This passage covers 17 T cell receptor beta chains from one sample sequenced in a study of cytomegalovirus exposure and HLA in healthy donors. PCR primers comprised 60 Vbeta and 13 Jbeta primers. This table comes from immunoSEQ multiplex PCR, and its TCRdb copy is limited to in-frame clones, with some not included. The sample shows about 170,000 clones, about 81% of them seen only once. Material for sequencing was PBMCs. Source of these receptors: a girl under 18 in good health and CMV-seropositive.

The chain employs TRBV11-2 and TRBJ2-5; D is perhaps TRBD1 (6 bases). V was shortened by 3 bases and J by 4 bases, with 9 bases between the two germline ends. The CDR3 extends over 13 amino acids. Germline CDR1 reads SGHAT; CDR2 reads FQNNGV. The CDR3 coding sequence is TGTGCCAGCAGCTTCGTCAGGGGAGAGACCCAGTACTTC. Protein: CASSFVRGETQYF. Full variable domain (rest looked up from reference TRBV11-2 and TRBJ2-5): EAGVAQSPRYKIIEKRQSVAFWCNPISGHATLYWYQQILGQGPKLLIQFQNNGVVDDSQLPKDRFSAERLKGVDSTLKIQPAKLEDSAVYLCASSFVRGETQYFGPGTRLLVL.

The CDR3 DNA follows: TGCGCCAGCAGCCCCCAGGGGCGCGCAGATACGCAGTATTTT. This gives the protein CASSPQGRADTQYF. The chain has TRBV5-1 and TRBJ2-3, with D perhaps matching TRBD1 (6 bases). The germline V gene has CDR1 SGHRS and CDR2 YFSETQ. CDR3 length equals 14 residues. Trimming cost V 4 bases and J 4 bases, with 13 bases left between them.

The chain recombines TRBV6-1 with TRBJ2-7; maybe TRBD2 (6 bases). V gave up 6 bases and J gave up 6 bases, with 12 bases separating them. Germline lookup yields CDR1 MNHNS and CDR2 SASEGT. The CDR3 runs to 12 residues. CDR3 region: CASRSRESEQYF. As DNA, the CDR3 is TGTGCCAGCAGGTCGCGGGAAAGCGAGCAGTACTTC.

The chain couples TRBV19 to TRBJ1-5, with unresolved D. This CDR3 region has 15 residues. Germline CDR1 LNHDA, CDR2 SQIVND (reference sequence). Between the trimmed V and J ends, which lost 3 bases and 0 bases, there was a span of 9 bases. CDR3 protein: CASSMGSYSNQPQHF. CDR3 sequence (DNA): TGTGCCAGTAGTATGGGCAGCTATAGCAATCAGCCCCAGCATTTT.

This chain connects TRBV7-6 to TRBJ2-5; TRBD2 aligns across 7 bases. V dropped 2 bases and J dropped 2; count of bases not matched to a gene: 8. The CDR3 sequence is 16 residues long. Germline assignment: CDR1 SGHVS and CDR2 FNYEAQ. CDR3 residues: CASSLRASGGQETQYF. DNA for the CDR3: TGTGCCAGCAGCTTAAGGGCTAGCGGAGGACAAGAGACCCAGTACTTC.

V is TRBV12-5 and J is TRBJ2-5; D call uncertain. CDR3 length: 13 amino acids. Trimming pared 0 bases from V and 5 bases from J, leaving 7 bases between. Germline assignment: CDR1 LGHNT and CDR2 FRNRAP. The CDR3 DNA reads TGTGCTAGTGGTTTGGTACCCGGGGAGACCCAGTACTTC. This encodes CASGLVPGETQYF.

V and J are TRBV5-6 and TRBJ2-1; 7 bases match TRBD2. The germline gives CDR1 SGHDT, CDR2 YYEEEE. The CDR3 runs to 16 residues. V shed 0 bases and J 5 bases; nucleotides not matched to a gene: 8. DNA of the CDR3: TGTGCCAGCAGCTTGGTGGTCGCTAGCGGAGACAATGAGCAGTTCTTC. Protein sequence: CASSLVVASGDNEQFF.

The CDR3 spells CASSLTSGLTTDTQYF. CDR3 bases: TGCGCCAGCAGCTTGACTAGCGGGCTAACCACAGATACGCAGTATTTT. This chain uses TRBV5-1 with TRBJ2-3, with 9 bases lining up with TRBD2. V was clipped by 1 base and J by 2 bases; unmatched bases: 5. Germline V gene data show CDR1 as SGHRS and CDR2 as YFSETQ. The CDR3 extends over 16 amino acids.

CDR3 sequence: CASSLEGADTQYF. The CDR3 nucleotides read TGCGCCAGCAGCTTGGAGGGGGCAGATACGCAGTATTTT. The rearrangement joins TRBV5-1 to TRBJ2-3; D possibly corresponds to TRBD1 (6 bases). Germline V CDR1 and CDR2: SGHRS, YFSETQ. The CDR3 extends over 13 amino acids. Between the trimmed V and J ends, which lost 0 bases and 4 bases, there was a span of 6 bases.

The rearrangement uses TRBV7-3 and TRBJ2-2, with TRBD2 matching over 10 bases. CDR3 length equals 14 residues. The germline V gene has CDR1 SGHTA and CDR2 FQGTGA. The V and J ends lost 5 bases and 6 bases, in that order; junction bases with no gene match: 3. DNA of the CDR3: TGTGCCAGCAGCCTGGGACTAGCGTCCGGGGAGCTGTTTTTT. Translation: CASSLGLASGELFF.

This clone was detected a few times. V usage is TRBV5-1 and J usage is TRBJ2-3; D perhaps matches TRBD1 (5 bases). Germline lookup yields CDR1 SGHRS and CDR2 YFSETQ. V was trimmed by 6 bases and J by 6 bases, leaving 20 bases between them. The CDR3 consists of 15 residues. This CDR3 is CASTWGDPSADTQYF. The CDR3 nucleotides are TGCGCCAGCACCTGGGGCGACCCCTCCGCGGATACGCAGTATTTT.

The chain uses TRBV30 and TRBJ1-2, with D perhaps TRBD1 (6 bases). The V and J ends lost 2 bases and 6 bases respectively, with 16 bases between them. Looked up from germline, CDR1 is GTSNPN and CDR2 is SVGIG (reference sequence). This CDR3 has 14 residues. The CDR3 protein is CAWSPRVWGHGYTF. As DNA, the CDR3 is TGTGCCTGGAGTCCACGGGTGTGGGGGCATGGCTACACCTTC.

The gene calls are TRBV9 and TRBJ2-1; 7 bases match TRBD2. J lost 6 bases, V lost 3 bases, and 0 bases had no gene match. Germline V gives CDR1 SGDLS, CDR2 YYNGEE. This CDR3 has 12 residues. The CDR3 region is CASSGTSNEQFF. The CDR3 coding sequence is TGTGCCAGCAGCGGGACTAGCAATGAGCAGTTCTTC. Together with reference TRBV9 and TRBJ2-1, the CDR3 gives the full variable domain: DSGVTQTPKHLITATGQRVTLRCSPRSGDLSVYWYQQSLDQGLQFLIQYYNGEERAKGNILERFSAQQFPDLHSELNLSSLELGDSALYFCASSGTSNEQFFGPGTRLTVL.

The chain joins TRBV2 to TRBJ2-7; TRBD1 is a possible D gene (5 bases). Germline V gene sequence: CDR1 SNHLY, CDR2 FYNNEI. The CDR3 length is 14 residues. Trimming cost V 4 bases and J 0 bases, with 10 bases left between them. CDR3 sequence (DNA): TGTGCCAGCAGTGCCAACAGGTACTCCTACGAGCAGTACTTC. It specifies CASSANRYSYEQYF.

The chain employs TRBV2 and TRBJ1-2, with 8 bases matching TRBD1. V trimming: 7 bases; J trimming: 8 bases; junction bases outside the gene matches: 6. From germline, CDR1 is SNHLY and CDR2 FYNNEI. The CDR3 length is 12 residues. The CDR3 loop is CASMDRAGGYTF. CDR3 bases: TGTGCCAGCATGGACAGGGCAGGGGGCTACACCTTC.

This chain connects TRBV11-2 to TRBJ2-1; 7 nucleotides line up with TRBD2. Germline loops: CDR1 SGHAT, CDR2 FQNNGV. The CDR3 totals 16 residues. The V and J ends lost 5 bases and 5 bases, in that order; junction bases with no gene match: 12. The CDR3 DNA is TGTGCCAGCAGCCCCCCGGGGCTAGCGGAGAACAATGAGCAGTTCTTC. This codes for CASSPPGLAENNEQFF.

The rearrangement links TRBV2 to TRBJ1-2, with 9 bases fitting TRBD1. Unmatched junction bases numbered 5, after V lost 6 bases and J lost 6 bases. The CDR3 has 13 amino acids. The germline V gene has CDR1 SNHLY and CDR2 FYNNEI. CDR3 residues: CASRGDRVDGYTF. For the CDR3, the DNA is TGTGCCAGCAGGGGGGACAGGGTCGATGGCTACACCTTC.